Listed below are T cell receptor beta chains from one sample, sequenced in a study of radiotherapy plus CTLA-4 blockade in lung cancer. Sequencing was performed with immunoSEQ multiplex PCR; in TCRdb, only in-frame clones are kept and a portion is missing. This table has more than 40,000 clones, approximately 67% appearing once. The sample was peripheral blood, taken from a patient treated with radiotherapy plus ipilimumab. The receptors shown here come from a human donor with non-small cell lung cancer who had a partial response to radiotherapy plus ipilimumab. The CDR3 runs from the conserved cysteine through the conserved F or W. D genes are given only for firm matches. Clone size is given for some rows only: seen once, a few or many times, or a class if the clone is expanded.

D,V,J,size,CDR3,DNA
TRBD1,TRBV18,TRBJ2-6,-,CASSRDSLVSGANVLTF,TGTGCCAGCTCACGGGACAGCCTGGTCTCTGGGGCCAACGTCCTGACTTTC
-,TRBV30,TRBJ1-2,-,CAWSVQANYGYTF,TGTGCCTGGAGTGTACAGGCGAACTATGGCTACACCTTC
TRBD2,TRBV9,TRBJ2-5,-,CASSRASGGAKETQYF,TGTGCCAGCAGCCGGGCTAGCGGGGGGGCCAAAGAGACCCAGTACTTC
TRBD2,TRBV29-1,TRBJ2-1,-,CSVNIAGIYNEQFF,TGCAGCGTTAATATAGCGGGAATCTACAATGAGCAGTTCTTC
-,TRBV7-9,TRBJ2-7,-,CASAGGFYEQYF,TGTGCCAGCGCCGGGGGATTTTACGAGCAGTACTTC
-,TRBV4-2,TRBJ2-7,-,CASSPRAGDLYEQYF,TGTGCCAGCAGCCCGCGGGCAGGGGACCTATACGAGCAGTACTTC
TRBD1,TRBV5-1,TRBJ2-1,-,CASSPGMDRGLSNEQFF,TGCGCCAGCAGCCCCGGCATGGACAGGGGGCTGAGCAATGAGCAGTTCTTC
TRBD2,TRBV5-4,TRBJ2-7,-,CASSLATSGIREQYF,TGTGCCAGCAGCTTGGCGACTAGCGGGATACGCGAGCAGTACTTC
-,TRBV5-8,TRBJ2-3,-,CASSFTVPRADTQYF,TGTGCCAGCAGCTTCACAGTCCCGCGCGCGGATACGCAGTATTTT
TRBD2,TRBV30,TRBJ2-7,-,CAWAIAGDHYEQYF,TGTGCCTGGGCCATAGCGGGAGATCACTACGAGCAGTACTTC
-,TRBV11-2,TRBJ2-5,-,CASSSNSLAQYF,TGTGCCAGCAGCTCGAACTCCCTAGCGCAGTACTTC
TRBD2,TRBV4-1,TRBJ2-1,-,CASSQDYGGAYNEQFF,TGCGCCAGCAGCCAAGACTACGGGGGGGCCTACAATGAGCAGTTCTTC
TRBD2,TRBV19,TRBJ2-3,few,CASSLRLAGPEGTQYF,TGTGCCAGTAGTCTTCGACTAGCGGGGCCTGAGGGTACGCAGTATTTT
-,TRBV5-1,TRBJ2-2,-,CASRGEPTGELFF,TGCGCCAGCAGAGGAGAGCCCACCGGGGAGCTGTTTTTT
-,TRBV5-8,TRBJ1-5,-,CASSFGDNQPQHF,TGTGCCAGCAGCTTCGGTGACAATCAGCCCCAGCATTTT
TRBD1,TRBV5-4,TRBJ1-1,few,CASSQGDRDTEAFF,TGTGCCAGCAGCCAAGGGGACAGGGACACTGAAGCTTTCTTT
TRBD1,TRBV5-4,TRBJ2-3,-,CASGRGREDTQYF,TGTGCCAGCGGTAGGGGGCGAGAAGATACGCAGTATTTT
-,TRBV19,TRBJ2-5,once,CASSTRRGSQETQYF,TGTGCCAGTAGTACCCGACGGGGGTCTCAAGAGACCCAGTACTTC
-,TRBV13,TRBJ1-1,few,CASSFYGEGTEAFF,TGTGCCAGCAGCTTTTATGGGGAGGGAACTGAAGCTTTCTTT
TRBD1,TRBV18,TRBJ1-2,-,CASSPDRSLNYGYTF,TGTGCCAGCTCACCGGACAGGAGCCTAAACTATGGCTACACCTTC
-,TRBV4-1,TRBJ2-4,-,CASSQITTSSIQYF,TGCGCCAGCAGCCAAATCACTACGAGTAGCATTCAGTACTTC
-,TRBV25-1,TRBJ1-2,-,CASNSNYGYTF,TGTGCCAGCAACTCTAACTATGGCTACACCTTC
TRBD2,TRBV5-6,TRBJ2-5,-,CASSPGTSGRTQQETQYF,TGTGCCAGCAGCCCAGGGACTAGCGGGAGGACCCAACAAGAGACCCAGTACTTC
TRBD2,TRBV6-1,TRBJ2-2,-,CASTRGGGGTGELFF,TGTGCCAGCACTCGCGGCGGGGGAGGGACCGGGGAGCTGTTTTTT
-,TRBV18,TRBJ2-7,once,CASSPTGHSVPYEQYF,TGTGCCAGCTCACCAACGGGACACTCGGTCCCCTACGAGCAGTACTTC
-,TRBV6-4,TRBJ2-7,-,CASSHPGLGGYEQYF,TGTGCCAGCAGTCACCCCGGACTAGGGGGCTACGAGCAGTACTTC
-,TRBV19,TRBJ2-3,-,CASSSTRVGTDTQYF,TGTGCCAGTAGTAGCACCAGGGTGGGCACAGATACGCAGTATTTT
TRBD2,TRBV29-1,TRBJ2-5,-,CSVRTSGSGETQYF,TGCAGCGTTCGGACTAGCGGGAGCGGGGAGACCCAGTACTTC
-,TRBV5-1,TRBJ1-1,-,CASSPEGNTEAFF,TGCGCCAGCAGCCCGGAGGGGAACACTGAAGCTTTCTTT
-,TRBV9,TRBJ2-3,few,CASSPRWFLGGTDTQYF,TGTGCCAGCAGCCCTCGGTGGTTTCTAGGAGGCACAGATACGCAGTATTTT
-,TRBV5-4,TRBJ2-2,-,CASSPYNTGELFF,TGTGCCAGCAGCCCCTATAACACCGGGGAGCTGTTTTTT
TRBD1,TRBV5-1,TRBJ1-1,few,CASSLPQGGSFF,TGCGCCAGCAGCTTACCCCAGGGGGGCTCTTTCTTT
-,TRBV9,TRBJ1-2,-,CASSAWTDDGYTF,TGTGCCAGCAGCGCCTGGACAGACGATGGCTACACCTTC
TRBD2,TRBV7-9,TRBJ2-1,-,CASSPRLAGGRNEQFF,TGTGCCAGCAGCCCCCGACTAGCGGGGGGGCGCAATGAGCAGTTCTTC
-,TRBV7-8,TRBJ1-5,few,CASSLTAGISNQPQHF,TGTGCCAGCAGCTTAACGGCAGGGATTAGCAATCAGCCCCAGCATTTT
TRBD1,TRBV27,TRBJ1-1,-,CASAFGTGINTEAFF,TGTGCCAGCGCCTTCGGGACAGGAATTAACACTGAAGCTTTCTTT
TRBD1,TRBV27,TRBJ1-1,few,CASSFRQGHTEAFF,TGTGCCAGCAGTTTCAGACAGGGTCACACTGAAGCTTTCTTT
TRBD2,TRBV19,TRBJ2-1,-,CASSPIGGTRHNEQFF,TGTGCCAGTAGTCCCATCGGGGGGACTCGCCACAATGAGCAGTTCTTC
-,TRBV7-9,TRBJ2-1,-,CASSLVLGGRSSYNEQFF,TGTGCCAGCAGCTTAGTACTCGGGGGGCGGAGCTCCTACAATGAGCAGTTCTTC
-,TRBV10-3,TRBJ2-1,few,CAISPQGRDAEQFF,TGTGCCATCAGTCCCCAGGGGAGGGATGCGGAGCAGTTCTTC
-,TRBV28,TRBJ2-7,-,CASSYSLGGYEQYF,TGTGCCAGCAGCTACTCCCTAGGGGGCTACGAGCAGTACTTC
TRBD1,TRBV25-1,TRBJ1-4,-,CASSWDRVEKLFF,TGTGCCAGCAGCTGGGACAGGGTTGAAAAACTGTTTTTT
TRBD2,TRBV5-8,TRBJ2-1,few,CASSLTFSGKVYNEQFF,TGTGCCAGCAGCTTGACCTTTAGCGGGAAAGTCTACAATGAGCAGTTCTTC
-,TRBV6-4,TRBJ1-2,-,CASRGGFSRGYTF,TGTGCCAGCAGGGGGGGGTTCAGTCGTGGCTACACCTTC
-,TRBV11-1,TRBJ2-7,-,CASSSFPSYEQYF,TGTGCCAGCAGCTCTTTTCCCTCCTACGAGCAGTACTTC
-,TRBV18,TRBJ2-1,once,CASSRGNYRDEQFF,TGTGCCAGCTCACGGGGAAACTACAGGGATGAGCAGTTCTTC